What follows describes a single TCR beta chain. Measured with immunoSEQ multiplex PCR; TCRdb has only the in-frame clones, and not every one. The repertoire has about 150,000 clones, around 84% of them found once; the top ten carry 4.5% to 6%. Participant reports of clinical history set cohort assignment. The sample comes from a study of blood T cell repertoires in COVID-19. The V gene end was trimmed by 4 bases and the J gene end by 6 bases; junction bases not matched to a gene: 10. Germline CDR1 is SGDLS and CDR2 is YYNGEE. The CDR3 loop spans 16 amino acids. The chain has TRBV9 and TRBJ2-2; 9 bases are a match to TRBD1. The sample consisted of PBMCs or T cells enriched from blood (not recorded which). The receptor was isolated from a woman between 50 and 59 years old who had been exposed to COVID-19. DNA for the CDR3: TGTGCCAGCAGCCCTCGACAGGGGGTTGGTCCCGGGGAGCTGTTTTTT. This encodes CASSPRQGVGPGELFF.